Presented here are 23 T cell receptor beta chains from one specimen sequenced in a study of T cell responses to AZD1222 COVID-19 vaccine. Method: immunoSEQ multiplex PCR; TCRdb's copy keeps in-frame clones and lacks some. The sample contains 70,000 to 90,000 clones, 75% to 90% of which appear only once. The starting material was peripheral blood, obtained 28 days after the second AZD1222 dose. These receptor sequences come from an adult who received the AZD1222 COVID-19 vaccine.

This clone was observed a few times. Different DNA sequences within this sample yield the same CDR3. As DNA, the CDR3 is TGTGCCAGCAGCTGGGGGGACAGATACTATGGCTACACCTTC. Translated, it gives CASSWGDRYYGYTF. V usage is TRBV5-6 and J usage is TRBJ1-2, with TRBD1 matching 7 bases. V dropped 3 bases and J dropped 3; count of bases not matched to a gene: 5. Per the germline V gene, CDR1 is SGHDT and CDR2 is YYEEEE. The CDR3 has 14 residues. Looking up the rest from reference TRBV5-6 and TRBJ1-2 gives the full variable domain: DAGVTQSPTHLIKTRGQQVTLRCSPKSGHDTVSWYQQALGQGPQFIFQYYEEEERQRGNFPDRFSGHQFPNYSSELNVNALLLGDSALYLCASSWGDRYYGYTFGSGTRLTVV.

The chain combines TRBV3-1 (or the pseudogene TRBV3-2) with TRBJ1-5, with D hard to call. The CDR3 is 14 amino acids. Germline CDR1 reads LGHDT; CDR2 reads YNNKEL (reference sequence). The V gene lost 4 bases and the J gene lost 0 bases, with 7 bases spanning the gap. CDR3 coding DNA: TGTGCCAGCAGCCCCCGAAATAGCAATCAGCCCCAGCATTTT. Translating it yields CASSPRNSNQPQHF.

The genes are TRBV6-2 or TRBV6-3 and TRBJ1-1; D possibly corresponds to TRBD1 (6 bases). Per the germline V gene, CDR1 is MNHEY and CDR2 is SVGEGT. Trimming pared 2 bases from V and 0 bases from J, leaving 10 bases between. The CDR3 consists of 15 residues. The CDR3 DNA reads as TGTGCCAGCAGTTACCGGGGGCCTTTGAACACTGAAGCTTTCTTT. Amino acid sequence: CASSYRGPLNTEAFF.

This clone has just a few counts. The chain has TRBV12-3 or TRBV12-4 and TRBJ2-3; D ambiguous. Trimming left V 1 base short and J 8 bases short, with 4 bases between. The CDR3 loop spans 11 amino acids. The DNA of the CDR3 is TGTGCCAGCAGTTTAGTAGGTACGCAGTATTTT. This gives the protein CASSLVGTQYF.

CDR3 bases: TGTGCCAGCAGCCAGGCGTCAGAACCGAATGAAAAACTGTTTTTT. Its translation is CASSQASEPNEKLFF. The rearrangement links TRBV3-1 (or the pseudogene TRBV3-2) to TRBJ1-4; D remains unclear. The CDR3 spans 15 residues. V was cut by 3 bases and J by 5 bases, with 13 bases left in between. Germline V gene data show CDR1 as LGHDT and CDR2 as YNNKEL (reference sequence).

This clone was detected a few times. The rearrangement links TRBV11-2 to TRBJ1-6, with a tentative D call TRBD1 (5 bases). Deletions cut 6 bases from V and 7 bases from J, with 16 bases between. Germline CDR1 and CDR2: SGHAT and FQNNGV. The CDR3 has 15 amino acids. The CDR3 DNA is TGTGCCAGCAGTACCCGGGGACGTAGAAATTCACCCCTCCACTTT. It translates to CASSTRGRRNSPLHF. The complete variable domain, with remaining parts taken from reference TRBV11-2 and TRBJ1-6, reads EAGVAQSPRYKIIEKRQSVAFWCNPISGHATLYWYQQILGQGPKLLIQFQNNGVVDDSQLPKDRFSAERLKGVDSTLKIQPAKLEDSAVYLCASSTRGRRNSPLHFGNGTRLTVT.

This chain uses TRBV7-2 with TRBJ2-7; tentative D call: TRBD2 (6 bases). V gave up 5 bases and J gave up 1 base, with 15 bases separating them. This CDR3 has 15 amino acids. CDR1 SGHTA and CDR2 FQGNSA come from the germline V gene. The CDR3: CASSPLLGTSYEQYF. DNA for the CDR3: TGTGCCAGCAGCCCCCTACTCGGGACTTCCTACGAGCAGTACTTC.

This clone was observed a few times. DNA of the CDR3: TGTGCCAGCAGTCACGGGACAGGGGGAGACTATGGCTACACCTTC. Protein product: CASSHGTGGDYGYTF. This rearrangement joins TRBV6-2 or TRBV6-3 to TRBJ1-2; TRBD1 matches at 11 bases. The CDR3 covers 15 residues. V trimming: 5 bases; J trimming: 3 bases; junction bases outside the gene matches: 5. Germline CDR1 and CDR2: MNHEY and SVGEGT.

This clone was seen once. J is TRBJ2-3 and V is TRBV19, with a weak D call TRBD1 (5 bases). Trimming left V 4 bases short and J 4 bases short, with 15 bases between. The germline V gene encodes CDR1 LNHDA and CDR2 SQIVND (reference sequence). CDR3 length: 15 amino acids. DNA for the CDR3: TGTGCCAGTAGTAGAATCGACAGCCCGGCAGATACGCAGTATTTT. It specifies CASSRIDSPADTQYF.

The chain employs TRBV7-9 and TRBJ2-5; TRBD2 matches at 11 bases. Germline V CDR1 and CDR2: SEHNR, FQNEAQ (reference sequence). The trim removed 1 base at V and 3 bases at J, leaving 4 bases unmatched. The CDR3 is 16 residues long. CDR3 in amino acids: CASSLVTSGGKETQYF. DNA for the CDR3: TGTGCCAGCAGCTTAGTTACTAGCGGGGGCAAAGAGACCCAGTACTTC.

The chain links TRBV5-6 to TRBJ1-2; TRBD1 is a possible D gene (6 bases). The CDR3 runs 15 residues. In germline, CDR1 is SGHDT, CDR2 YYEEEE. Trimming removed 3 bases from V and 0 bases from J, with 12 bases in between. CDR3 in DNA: TGTGCCAGCAGCTGGGGGACAACAACTAACTATGGCTACACCTTC. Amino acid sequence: CASSWGTTTNYGYTF. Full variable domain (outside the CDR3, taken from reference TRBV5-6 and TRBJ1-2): DAGVTQSPTHLIKTRGQQVTLRCSPKSGHDTVSWYQQALGQGPQFIFQYYEEEERQRGNFPDRFSGHQFPNYSSELNVNALLLGDSALYLCASSWGTTTNYGYTFGSGTRLTVV.

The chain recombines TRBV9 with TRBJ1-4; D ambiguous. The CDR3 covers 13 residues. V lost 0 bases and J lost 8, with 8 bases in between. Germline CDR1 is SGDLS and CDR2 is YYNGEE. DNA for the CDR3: TGTGCCAGCAGCGTAGGTTTAGCCGAAAAACTGTTTTTT. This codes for CASSVGLAEKLFF.

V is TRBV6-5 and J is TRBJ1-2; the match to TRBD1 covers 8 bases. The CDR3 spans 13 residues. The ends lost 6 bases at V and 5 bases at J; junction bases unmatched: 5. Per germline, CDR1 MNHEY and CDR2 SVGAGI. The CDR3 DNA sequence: TGTGCCAGCAGCCAAGACAGGGGATATGGCTACACCTTC. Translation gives CASSQDRGYGYTF.

The CDR3 region has the DNA TGTGCCAGCAGTTACGGCGCCACCTACAATGAGCAGTTCTTC. Translation gives CASSYGATYNEQFF. The chain is built from TRBV6-5 and TRBJ2-1, with no clear D. The germline gives CDR1 MNHEY, CDR2 SVGAGI. The CDR3 is 14 amino acids. V gave up 2 bases and J gave up 2 bases, with 7 bases separating them.

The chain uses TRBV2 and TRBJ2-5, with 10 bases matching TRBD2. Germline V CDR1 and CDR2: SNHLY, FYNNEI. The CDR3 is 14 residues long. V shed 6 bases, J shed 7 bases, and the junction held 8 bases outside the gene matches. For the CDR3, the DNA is TGTGCCAGCAGCCCTAGCGGGAGTCCTAGGACCCAGTACTTC. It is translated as CASSPSGSPRTQYF.

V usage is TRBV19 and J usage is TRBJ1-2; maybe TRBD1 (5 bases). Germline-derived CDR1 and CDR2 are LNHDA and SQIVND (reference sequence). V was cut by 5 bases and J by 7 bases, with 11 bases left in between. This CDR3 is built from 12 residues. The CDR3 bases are TGTGCCAGTAGTGGGCAGGGAGGTGGCTACACCTTC. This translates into CASSGQGGGYTF.

CDR3 DNA sequence: TGTGCCAGCAGCCAAGTACCGGGACCCGATAGGAATGGCTACACCTTC. Residues: CASSQVPGPDRNGYTF. The gene calls are TRBV4-2 and TRBJ1-2, with D possibly TRBD1 on 5 matching bases. Trimming stripped 1 base from V and 6 bases from J, with 18 bases between. Germline V gene data show CDR1 as LGHNA and CDR2 as YNFKEQ. The CDR3 totals 16 residues.

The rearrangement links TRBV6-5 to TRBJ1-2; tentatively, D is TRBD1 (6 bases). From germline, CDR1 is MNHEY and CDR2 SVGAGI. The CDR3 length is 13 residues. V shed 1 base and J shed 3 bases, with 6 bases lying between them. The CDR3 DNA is TGTGCCAGCAGTTACTGGACAGACTATGGCTACACCTTC. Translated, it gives CASSYWTDYGYTF.

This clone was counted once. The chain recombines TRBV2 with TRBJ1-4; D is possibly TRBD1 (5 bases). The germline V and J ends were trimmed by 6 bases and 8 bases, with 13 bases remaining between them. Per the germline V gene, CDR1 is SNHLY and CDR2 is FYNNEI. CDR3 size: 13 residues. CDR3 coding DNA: TGTGCCAGCAGGGGTAGGGGAGGCGAAAAACTGTTTTTT. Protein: CASRGRGGEKLFF. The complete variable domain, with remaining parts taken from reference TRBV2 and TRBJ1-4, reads EPEVTQTPSHQVTQMGQEVILRCVPISNHLYFYWYRQILGQKVEFLVSFYNNEISEKSEIFDDQFSVERPDGSNFTLKIRSTKLEDSAMYFCASRGRGGEKLFFGSGTQLSVL.

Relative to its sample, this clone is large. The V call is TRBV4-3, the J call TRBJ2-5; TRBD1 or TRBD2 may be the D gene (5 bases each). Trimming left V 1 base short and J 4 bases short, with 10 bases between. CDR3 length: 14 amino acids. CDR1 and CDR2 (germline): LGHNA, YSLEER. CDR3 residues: CASSQGGFGETQYF. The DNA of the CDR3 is TGCGCCAGCAGCCAAGGGGGGTTTGGAGAGACCCAGTACTTC.

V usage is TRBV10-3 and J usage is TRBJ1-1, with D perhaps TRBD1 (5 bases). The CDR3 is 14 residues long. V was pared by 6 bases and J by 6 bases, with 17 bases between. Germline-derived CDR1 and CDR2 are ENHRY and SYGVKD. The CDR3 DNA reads TGTGCCATCAGGGACCGCGGGGGATCTTCTGAAGCTTTCTTT. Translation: CAIRDRGGSSEAFF.

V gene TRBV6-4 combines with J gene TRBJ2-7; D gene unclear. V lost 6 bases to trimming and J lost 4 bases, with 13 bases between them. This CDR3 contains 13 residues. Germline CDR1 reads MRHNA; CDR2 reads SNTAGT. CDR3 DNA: TGTGCCAGCAGCACGGAGACCGGTTACGAGCAGTACTTC. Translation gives CASSTETGYEQYF.

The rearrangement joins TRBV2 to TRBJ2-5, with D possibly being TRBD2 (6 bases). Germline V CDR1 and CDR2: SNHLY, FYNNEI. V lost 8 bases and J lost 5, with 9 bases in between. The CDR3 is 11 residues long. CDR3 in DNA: TGTGCCAGCGCGGGGTGGGAGACCCAGTACTTC. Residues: CASAGWETQYF. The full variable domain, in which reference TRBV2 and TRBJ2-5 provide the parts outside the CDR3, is EPEVTQTPSHQVTQMGQEVILRCVPISNHLYFYWYRQILGQKVEFLVSFYNNEISEKSEIFDDQFSVERPDGSNFTLKIRSTKLEDSAMYFCASAGWETQYFGPGTRLLVL.